A single sample gave rise to the 28 T cell receptor beta chains below, sequenced in a study of shared clonotypes between healthy human individuals (dated by TCRdb to the early 2020s). For the CD8 naive samples, CD45RO-negative cells were positively selected for CCR7, yielding a CD45RA+CCR7+ population from which TemRA cells were excluded. Receptor amplification or capture employed the immunoSEQ multiplex PCR assay. What TCRdb holds here is the immuneACCESS table cut down to in-frame rearrangements. Part of the clones is not present; checked against another copy, under half of the missing clones reflect an unresolved V gene, and the others are unexplained. Present in this sample are a few million clones, 93% of which were seen just once. The ten most abundant clones make up more than 1.5% of the sample. Specimen: naive CD8+ T cells from PBMCs. The sample's cell subset or site label is to be understood as: CD45RA+CCR7+. The receptors stem from a man younger than 35 in good health. Some clones in this sample may be carry-over from other donors' samples.

J is TRBJ2-7 and V is TRBV9; 9 bases line up with TRBD2. The CDR3 loop spans 19 amino acids. The V and J ends lost 0 bases and 0 bases, in that order; junction bases with no gene match: 13. Germline V gives CDR1 SGDLS, CDR2 YYNGEE. The CDR3 nucleotides read TGTGCCAGCAGCGTAGTAACGGGGGTGCTAGCGGGGAGCTCCTACGAGCAGTACTTC. Its protein is CASSVVTGVLAGSSYEQYF. The full variable domain, rest sourced from reference TRBV9 and TRBJ2-7, is DSGVTQTPKHLITATGQRVTLRCSPRSGDLSVYWYQQSLDQGLQFLIQYYNGEERAKGNILERFSAQQFPDLHSELNLSSLELGDSALYFCASSVVTGVLAGSSYEQYFGPGTRLTVT.

Worth noting for this clone: Different DNA sequences within this sample yield the same CDR3. The CDR3 DNA reads as TGTGCTACCGGGGGCACCGGGGAGCTGTTTTTT. Translating it yields CATGGTGELFF. The chain employs TRBV15 and TRBJ2-2, with D perhaps matching TRBD2 (6 bases). The CDR3 runs to 11 residues. Germline lookup yields CDR1 LNHNV and CDR2 YYDKDF (reference sequence).

V usage is TRBV6-1 and J usage is TRBJ2-3; D is tentatively TRBD1 or TRBD2 (6 bases each). The ends were cut back, 0 bases at V and 0 bases at J, with 16 bases in the middle. This CDR3 region has 18 residues. CDR1 MNHNS and CDR2 SASEGT come from the germline V gene. CDR3 DNA: TGTGCCAGCAGTGAAGCCGCTCTGGGGGGCGGCAGCACAGATACGCAGTATTTT. As protein: CASSEAALGGGSTDTQYF.

The chain carries TRBV7-9 and TRBJ2-5; maybe TRBD2 (5 bases). V was shortened by 6 bases and J by 5 bases, with 16 bases between the two germline ends. Germline lookup yields CDR1 SEHNR and CDR2 FQNEAQ (reference sequence). The CDR3 is made up of 14 amino acids. CDR3: CASSSRVFGETQYF. The CDR3 region has the DNA TGTGCCAGCAGTTCGCGGGTGTTTGGGGAGACCCAGTACTTC.

This clone was detected a few times. The CDR3 DNA sequence: TGTGCCAGCAGTTACCAGGGGGACACTGAAGCTTTCTTT. Amino acids: CASSYQGDTEAFF. V and J are TRBV6-5 and TRBJ1-1; 7 nucleotides align to TRBD1. J lost 3 bases, V lost 2 bases, and 0 bases had no gene match. From germline, CDR1 is MNHEY and CDR2 SVGAGI. The length of the CDR3 is 13 residues.

This chain links TRBV10-3 with TRBJ1-5; a possible D gene is TRBD1 (6 bases). The germline V and J ends were trimmed by 3 bases and 4 bases, with 19 bases remaining between them. CDR1 is ENHRY, CDR2 SYGVKD, per germline. The CDR3 covers 17 residues. The CDR3 DNA follows: TGTGCCATCAGTGACCCACCGAAGGGACATTTGAATCAGCCCCAGCATTTT. Translation: CAISDPPKGHLNQPQHF.

V gene TRBV4-1 combines with J gene TRBJ1-2, with 7 bases identical to TRBD1. This CDR3 region has 14 residues. CDR1 is MGHRA and CDR2 is YSYEKL in the germline V gene. The V segment lost 4 bases and the J segment 9 bases; nucleotides outside the gene matches: 11. CDR3 sequence: CASSRQGKSESYTF. Here the CDR3 DNA reads TGCGCCAGCAGCCGACAGGGAAAATCAGAGAGCTACACCTTC.

The chain employs TRBV30 and TRBJ1-1; D is uncertain. The CDR3 covers 11 residues. Trimming removed 2 bases at V and 11 bases at J, with 12 bases between. The germline V gene encodes CDR1 GTSNPN and CDR2 SVGIG (reference sequence). DNA for the CDR3: TGTGCCTGGAGTTCGGGGAAGGAGGCTTTCTTT. This codes for CAWSSGKEAFF.

The chain joins TRBV7-3 to TRBJ2-1; TRBD2 aligns across 8 bases. Trimming removed 5 bases from V and 3 bases from J; junction bases left unmatched: 9. CDR1 SGHTA and CDR2 FQGTGA come from the germline V gene. This CDR3 is built from 16 residues. In DNA form, the CDR3 reads TGTGCCAGCAGCCCCCTAAGCGGGAGCGGCTACAATGAGCAGTTCTTC. It translates to CASSPLSGSGYNEQFF.

This clone has just one count. The chain has TRBV28 and TRBJ2-7; D not resolved. This CDR3 is built from 12 residues. Germline V gene lookup returns CDR1 MDHEN and CDR2 SYDVKM. With 6 bases removed from V and 4 bases from J, the gap between germline ends came to 10 bases. The chain's CDR3 is CASSPIGYEQYF. The CDR3 DNA follows: TGTGCCAGCAGCCCGATTGGGTACGAGCAGTACTTC.

This sequence joins TRBV4-1 and TRBJ2-5, with D possibly matching TRBD2 (5 bases). Germline-derived CDR1 and CDR2 are MGHRA and YSYEKL. The CDR3 is 15 amino acids. Trimming took 0 bases from V and 3 from J, leaving 11 bases between them. The CDR3 DNA is TGCGCCAGCAGCCAAGATGTTAGCGCAGAAGAGACCCAGTACTTC. Translation: CASSQDVSAEETQYF.

The rearrangement links TRBV4-1 to TRBJ1-1; weak D call: TRBD1 (5 bases). Trimming stripped 0 bases from V and 4 bases from J, with 15 bases between. CDR1 and CDR2 (germline): MGHRA, YSYEKL. The CDR3 is made up of 16 amino acids. CDR3 in amino acids: CASSQDPAGGFTEAFF. CDR3 nucleotide sequence: TGCGCCAGCAGCCAAGACCCGGCCGGGGGGTTCACTGAAGCTTTCTTT.

The chain employs TRBV28 and TRBJ2-1; D gene unclear. V was shortened by 3 bases and J by 4 bases, with 16 bases between the two germline ends. Germline V gene data show CDR1 as MDHEN and CDR2 as SYDVKM. The CDR3 extends over 16 amino acids. The CDR3 protein is CASSLLGGSEYNEQFF. In DNA, the CDR3 is TGTGCCAGCAGTTTGTTAGGTGGTAGTGAGTACAATGAGCAGTTCTTC.

This sequence joins TRBV7-8 and TRBJ2-7; 9 bases map to TRBD1. After removal of 0 bases from V and 4 bases from J, the junction contained 7 bases not matched to a gene. Per germline, CDR1 SGHVS and CDR2 FQNEAQ. CDR3 length equals 16 residues. The CDR3 reads CASSLAGQGWKYEQYF. In DNA form, the CDR3 reads TGTGCCAGCAGCTTAGCGGGACAGGGTTGGAAATACGAGCAGTACTTC.

DNA for the CDR3: TGTGCCAGTAGGGAATCCGGGGCCGGGAGTGGCTACACCTTC. It encodes CASRESGAGSGYTF. The gene calls are TRBV19 and TRBJ1-2; D possibly corresponds to TRBD1 (5 bases). This CDR3 has 14 residues. Trimming shortened V by 6 bases and J by 7 bases, and 18 bases separated the two germline ends. Germline CDR1 reads LNHDA; CDR2 reads SQIVND (reference sequence).

This sequence joins TRBV29-1 and TRBJ2-7; 8 bases are shared with TRBD2. Losses at the gene ends were 0 bases for V and 2 bases for J; bases not matched to a gene: 6. Per germline, CDR1 SQVTM and CDR2 ANQGSEA. CDR3 length: 15 amino acids. CDR3 sequence reads: CSVEDGLAGAYEQYF. In DNA, the CDR3 is TGCAGCGTTGAAGATGGCCTAGCGGGCGCCTACGAGCAGTACTTC.

Comment on this clone: The sample holds other DNA sequences that translate to the same CDR3. The rearrangement joins TRBV5-8 to TRBJ2-7; tentative D call: TRBD2 (6 bases). V lost 4 bases, J lost 6 bases, and 8 bases lay in between. Germline CDR1 and CDR2: SGHTS and YDEGEE. This CDR3 comprises 11 residues. CDR3 amino acids: CASSLGGEQYF. The DNA for the CDR3 is TGTGCCAGCAGCCTGGGAGGCGAGCAGTACTTC.

The rearrangement uses TRBV7-9 and TRBJ2-1, with TRBD2 as a possible D gene (7 bases). The CDR3 contains 17 residues. The germline gives CDR1 SEHNR, CDR2 FQNEAQ (reference sequence). Trimming stripped 5 bases from V and 6 bases from J, with 23 bases between. In DNA form, the CDR3 reads TGTGCCAGCAGCCTCACCCAGGGGCTAGCGGAGACCAATGAGCAGTTCTTC. It yields the protein CASSLTQGLAETNEQFF.

The V call is TRBV19, the J call TRBJ2-7; D perhaps matches TRBD1 (5 bases). Germline V gene data show CDR1 as LNHDA and CDR2 as SQIVND (reference sequence). The CDR3 length is 13 residues. V was trimmed by 5 bases and J by 2 bases, leaving 10 bases between them. The CDR3 sequence: CASSAGWTYEQYF. DNA of the CDR3: TGTGCCAGTAGTGCAGGGTGGACCTACGAGCAGTACTTC.

The chain combines TRBV11-2 with TRBJ2-7, with D unclear. CDR1 and CDR2 from the germline V gene are SGHAT and FQNNGV. The ends were cut back, 3 bases at V and 4 bases at J, with 4 bases in the middle. This CDR3 is built from 11 residues. Here the CDR3 reads CASSFKYEQYF. The CDR3 DNA reads as TGTGCCAGCAGCTTCAAATACGAGCAGTACTTC.

This sequence joins TRBV18 and TRBJ1-2; D call uncertain. V gave up 0 bases and J gave up 4 bases, with 12 bases separating them. Looked up from germline, CDR1 is KGHSH and CDR2 is LQKENI. This CDR3 spans 15 amino acids. The CDR3 nucleotides are TGTGCCAGCTCACCACCGGCACACTCTGCCTATGGCTACACCTTC. This translates into CASSPPAHSAYGYTF.

The rearrangement joins TRBV5-1 to TRBJ2-7, with TRBD2 matching 11 bases. This CDR3 is 20 amino acids long. Germline V CDR1 and CDR2: SGHRS, YFSETQ. With V trimmed by 1 base and J by 0 bases, 15 bases remained unmatched. CDR3 loop: CASSLFRSATSGKSSYEQYF. CDR3 in DNA: TGCGCCAGCAGCTTGTTTCGATCCGCGACTAGCGGGAAGAGCTCCTACGAGCAGTACTTC.

This clone was seen a single time. The rearrangement joins TRBV7-9 to TRBJ2-1; a weak D match, TRBD2 (6 bases). Germline values: CDR1 SEHNR, CDR2 FQNEAQ (reference sequence). The CDR3 is 17 residues long. V was cut by 1 base and J by 3 bases, with 16 bases left in between. The CDR3 spells CASSLEEGNSGYNEQFF. DNA for the CDR3: TGTGCCAGCAGCTTAGAGGAAGGGAATAGCGGCTACAATGAGCAGTTCTTC.

The V and J genes are TRBV9 and TRBJ2-2; 7 bases fit TRBD1. CDR1 and CDR2 from the germline V gene are SGDLS and YYNGEE. CDR3 size: 16 residues. J gave up 2 bases and V 0 bases, and 4 bases lay outside the gene matches. The CDR3 region is CASSVEGQSNTGELFF. CDR3 DNA sequence: TGTGCCAGCAGCGTAGAGGGACAGAGCAACACCGGGGAGCTGTTTTTT.

The chain couples TRBV19 to TRBJ2-7, with a tentative D call TRBD2 (6 bases). The ends were cut back, 2 bases at V and 2 bases at J, with 13 bases in the middle. Germline V gene lookup returns CDR1 LNHDA and CDR2 SQIVND (reference sequence). The CDR3 is made up of 15 amino acids. CDR3 sequence (DNA): TGTGCCAGTAGTATATTCCCAGGAGGGACCTACGAGCAGTACTTC. Amino acids: CASSIFPGGTYEQYF.

This chain connects TRBV7-2 to TRBJ2-1; 8 positions match TRBD1. Trimming took 0 bases from V and 4 from J; bases not matched to a gene: 11. The CDR3 is 18 amino acids. In germline, CDR1 is SGHTA, CDR2 FQGNSA. The CDR3, as DNA: TGTGCCAGCAGCTTAGCGTACAGGGGGAGGACTCGATACAATGAGCAGTTCTTC. Translation gives CASSLAYRGRTRYNEQFF.

The V and J genes are TRBV30 and TRBJ1-6, with a tentative D call TRBD1 (6 bases). The CDR3 extends over 16 amino acids. V lost 2 bases to trimming and J lost 7 bases, with 18 bases between them. Germline V CDR1 and CDR2: GTSNPN, SVGIG (reference sequence). CDR3 loop: CAWSSFPDSFNSPLHF. DNA for the CDR3: TGTGCCTGGAGTTCCTTCCCGGACAGTTTCAATTCACCCCTCCACTTT.

The count of this clone is one. Different DNA sequences within this sample yield the same CDR3. J is TRBJ1-1 and V is TRBV9, with D unclear. The germline V and J ends were trimmed by 4 bases and 5 bases, with 6 bases remaining between them. Germline CDR1 and CDR2: SGDLS and YYNGEE. This CDR3 has 11 amino acids. CDR3 in DNA: TGTGCCAGCAGCTCTGATACTGAAGCTTTCTTT. This gives the protein CASSSDTEAFF. The full variable domain, with the rest looked up from reference TRBV9 and TRBJ1-1, is DSGVTQTPKHLITATGQRVTLRCSPRSGDLSVYWYQQSLDQGLQFLIQYYNGEERAKGNILERFSAQQFPDLHSELNLSSLELGDSALYFCASSSDTEAFFGQGTRLTVV.